One and the same sample provided the 31 T cell receptor beta chains below, sequenced in a study of shared clonotypes between healthy human individuals (TCRdb year 2020). Receptor amplification or capture employed the immunoSEQ multiplex PCR assay. TCRdb carries this immuneACCESS record with in-frame sequences only. Its versions omit some clonotypes, under half of them owing to an unresolved V gene in the studies checked, with the rest unexplained. This sample holds some 2 million clones; 90% to 95% were observed only once. 0.1% to 0.15% of the sample lies in the top ten. The sequencing sample was made of naive CD4+ T cells sorted from blood. Sample cell subset or site, as interpreted from the label and publication: CD45RA+ positively selected. The source is a man between 18 and 35 years old in good health.

Comments on this clone: The same CDR3 is also encoded by other DNA sequences in this sample. The V call is TRBV5-1, the J call TRBJ2-1; 9 positions agree with TRBD1. With V trimmed by 3 bases and J by 4 bases, 5 bases remained unmatched. Per germline, CDR1 SGHRS and CDR2 YFSETQ. The CDR3 has 15 amino acids. The CDR3 spells CASSSGTGTYNEQFF. DNA for the CDR3: TGCGCCAGCAGCTCCGGGACAGGGACATACAATGAGCAGTTCTTC.

The chain carries TRBV2 and TRBJ2-7; no firm D call. Trimming cost V 7 bases and J 0 bases, with 10 bases left between them. The CDR3 is made up of 13 amino acids. From germline, CDR1 is SNHLY and CDR2 FYNNEI. CDR3 residues: CASTMTPSYEQYF. CDR3 nucleotides: TGTGCCAGCACTATGACTCCCTCCTACGAGCAGTACTTC.

The CDR3 loop reads CASSQDGTSYEQYF. In nucleotides, the CDR3 is TGTGCCAGCAGCCAAGACGGCACGTCCTACGAGCAGTACTTC. V usage is TRBV7-9 and J usage is TRBJ2-5; no reliable D call. The J call may be incorrect, as the DNA end agrees better with TRBJ2-7. From germline, CDR1 is SEHNR and CDR2 FQNEAQ (reference sequence). The CDR3 spans 14 residues.

This chain joins TRBV10-1 and TRBJ1-2; possible D gene TRBD1, 5 bases. Germline lookup yields CDR1 WNHNN and CDR2 SYGVQD (reference sequence). This CDR3 has 15 residues. Trimming pared 0 bases from V and 8 bases from J, leaving 16 bases between. CDR3 sequence (DNA): TGCGCCAGCAGTGAGTCGACGGGGGAACTAAGCGGCTACACCTTC. It yields the protein CASSESTGELSGYTF.

The chain uses TRBV6-5 and TRBJ1-1; 10 bases agree with TRBD1. This CDR3 contains 15 residues. Germline V lookup: CDR1 MNHEY, CDR2 SVGAGI. V gave up 7 bases and J gave up 1 base; unmatched junction bases: 6. In DNA, the CDR3 is TGTGCCAGCACAAGACAGGGGGCAACGAACACTGAAGCTTTCTTT. Its translation: CASTRQGATNTEAFF.

The chain recombines TRBV5-1 with TRBJ2-5; possible D gene TRBD2, 6 bases. Trimming removed 7 bases at V and 1 base at J, with 8 bases between. This CDR3 comprises 12 residues. Per germline, CDR1 SGHRS and CDR2 YFSETQ. The CDR3 protein is CASGRTQETQYF. Written as DNA, the CDR3 is TGCGCCAGCGGGAGGACCCAAGAGACCCAGTACTTC.

This clone was detected only once. The rearrangement joins TRBV4-1 to TRBJ2-2, with 7 bases fitting TRBD2. The V gene end was trimmed by 2 bases and the J gene end by 7 bases; junction bases not matched to a gene: 16. CDR3 length: 18 residues. CDR1 MGHRA and CDR2 YSYEKL come from the germline V gene. The CDR3 region has the DNA TGCGCCAGCAGCCAACCGATACGGGACGGGAGGCCCGGCGGGGAGCTGTTTTTT. Its translation: CASSQPIRDGRPGGELFF.

This clone showed up just once. The rearrangement links TRBV30 to TRBJ1-1; D is ambiguous. Germline CDR1 GTSNPN, CDR2 SVGIG (reference sequence). The CDR3 runs to 11 residues. The CDR3 nucleotides are TGTGGGAGGCAGTCGAACACTGAAGCTTTCTTT. This sequence encodes CGRQSNTEAFF.

This clone appeared once. This sequence joins TRBV4-1 and TRBJ1-5, with a tentative D call TRBD1 (5 bases). Trimming left V 0 bases short and J 0 bases short, with 12 bases between. CDR1 and CDR2 (germline): MGHRA, YSYEKL. The CDR3 length is 17 residues. Here the CDR3 reads CASSQDSDSYSNQPQHF. The CDR3 region has the DNA TGCGCCAGCAGCCAAGATAGTGACAGTTATAGCAATCAGCCCCAGCATTTT.

The V call is TRBV4-1, the J call TRBJ1-5, with a possible D match to TRBD1 (5 bases). This CDR3 comprises 15 residues. V dropped 0 bases and J dropped 7 bases, with 13 bases sitting between them. CDR1 and CDR2 from the germline V gene are MGHRA and YSYEKL. The CDR3 here is CASSQDGAGWQPQHF. The CDR3 DNA follows: TGCGCCAGCAGCCAAGATGGGGCGGGATGGCAGCCCCAGCATTTT.

The chain carries TRBV7-9 and TRBJ2-3; 8 bases are shared with TRBD2. The CDR3 consists of 15 residues. Trimming removed 5 bases from V and 1 base from J; junction bases left unmatched: 5. CDR1 and CDR2 (germline): SEHNR, FQNEAQ (reference sequence). CDR3 sequence: CASSPSGFRTDTQYF. The CDR3 DNA is TGTGCCAGCAGCCCTAGCGGGTTCCGCACAGATACGCAGTATTTT.

The rearrangement uses TRBV19 and TRBJ1-6, with a tentative D call TRBD1 (6 bases). Trimming removed 6 bases from V and 7 bases from J, with 19 bases in between. This CDR3 is 16 amino acids long. Germline V gene lookup returns CDR1 LNHDA and CDR2 SQIVND (reference sequence). The CDR3 here is CASRTNSGAVNSPLHF. The CDR3 bases are TGTGCCAGTAGGACCAATTCGGGGGCGGTAAATTCACCCCTCCACTTT.

This clone appeared many times. The genes are TRBV6-5 and TRBJ2-4; 9 bases line up with TRBD1. V lost 5 bases, J lost 8 bases, and 4 bases stayed unmatched. Germline V CDR1 and CDR2: MNHEY, SVGAGI. This CDR3 is built from 13 residues. As DNA, the CDR3 is TGTGCCAGCAGTAGGGGACAGGGAGACATTCAGTACTTC. This gives the protein CASSRGQGDIQYF.

This chain uses TRBV14 with TRBJ1-1, with 7 positions matching TRBD1. The CDR3 runs to 14 residues. V was pared by 5 bases and J by 4 bases, with 7 bases of the junction left unmatched. The germline gives CDR1 SGHDN, CDR2 FVKESK. CDR3 residues: CASSFQGEGTEAFF. CDR3 in DNA: TGTGCCAGCAGCTTCCAGGGGGAGGGCACTGAAGCTTTCTTT.

V usage is TRBV5-1 and J usage is TRBJ2-7; 8 bases agree with TRBD1. The CDR3 has 15 residues. V lost 4 bases to trimming and J lost 6 bases; unmatched junction nucleotides: 12. Germline V CDR1 and CDR2: SGHRS, YFSETQ. CDR3 in amino acids: CASSTSRQGTSEQYF. CDR3 nucleotide sequence: TGCGCCAGCAGCACCTCAAGACAGGGGACAAGCGAGCAGTACTTC.

To note about this clone: At the DNA level, this CDR3 is encoded by other sequences in the same sample as well. The gene calls are TRBV28 and TRBJ1-2; D is undetermined. The CDR3 runs 11 residues. The germline V gene encodes CDR1 MDHEN and CDR2 SYDVKM. V was trimmed by 6 bases and J by 2 bases, leaving 4 bases between them. CDR3 bases: TGTGCCAGCAGCTCAAACTATGGCTACACCTTC. Amino acids: CASSSNYGYTF.

The gene calls are TRBV5-4 and TRBJ1-6, with TRBD1 identical over 9 bases. The CDR3 runs 18 residues. V trimming: 4 bases; J trimming: 0 bases; junction bases outside the gene matches: 8. Germline V gene lookup returns CDR1 SGHNT and CDR2 YYREEE (reference sequence). CDR3 sequence reads: CASSVTGGAHSYNSPLHF. As DNA, the CDR3 is TGTGCCAGCAGCGTTACAGGGGGCGCTCACTCCTATAATTCACCCCTCCACTTT.

This clone was counted once. The V call is TRBV5-4, the J call TRBJ1-2; 8 positions match TRBD1. The CDR3 has 15 residues. Germline lookup yields CDR1 SGHNT and CDR2 YYREEE (reference sequence). The ends lost 4 bases at V and 6 bases at J; junction bases unmatched: 11. CDR3 in DNA: TGTGCCAGCAGCACCGGACAGGGTCGGTACGATGGCTACACCTTC. Protein sequence: CASSTGQGRYDGYTF.

This sequence joins TRBV21-1 and TRBJ1-1. TRBV21-1 is a listed pseudogene. The CDR3 consists of 14 residues. CDR3 coding DNA: TGTGCCAGCAGCAAAGCGCCATTGAACACTGAAGCTTTCTTT. Protein: CASSKAPLNTEAFF.

This clone was picked up one time. This rearrangement joins TRBV12-1 to TRBJ2-7; TRBD2, as called in the table, went unchecked against the DNA. TRBV12-1 constitutes a pseudogene. The CDR3 is 18 amino acids. CDR3 in amino acids: CASSLKTSGRPSSYEQYF. CDR3 bases: TGTGCCAGCAGCTTAAAAACTAGCGGGAGGCCCTCCTCCTACGAGCAGTACTTC.

J is TRBJ2-4 and V is TRBV29-1; 8 nucleotides agree with TRBD1. Germline loops: CDR1 SQVTM, CDR2 ANQGSEA. The CDR3 has 15 amino acids. With 0 bases clipped from V and 6 bases from J, the junction kept 7 bases outside the gene matches. The CDR3 nucleotides are TGCAGCGTTGAAGAGCCTACAGGGGGGAGAAACATTCAGTACTTC. Translating it yields CSVEEPTGGRNIQYF.

The chain employs TRBV4-1 and TRBJ1-2, with D unclear. The germline V gene encodes CDR1 MGHRA and CDR2 YSYEKL. The CDR3 is 16 amino acids. Trimming stripped 3 bases from V and 4 bases from J, with 18 bases between. The DNA for the CDR3 is TGCGCCAGCAGCCAGACTCAATCGGGAACCTCCTATGGCTACACCTTC. Its translation: CASSQTQSGTSYGYTF.

This clone was counted a single time. The rearrangement links TRBV6-1 to TRBJ1-6; 7 bases align to TRBD1. The CDR3 consists of 13 residues. Looked up from germline, CDR1 is MNHNS and CDR2 is SASEGT. V trimming: 7 bases; J trimming: 7 bases; junction bases outside the gene matches: 4. The CDR3 DNA reads TGTGCCAGCATTCCAGGGGGGAATTCACCCCTCCACTTT. Protein: CASIPGGNSPLHF.

The chain carries TRBV27 and TRBJ1-2; D may be TRBD1 (5 bases). The CDR3 sequence is 12 residues long. Looked up from germline, CDR1 is MNHEY and CDR2 is SMNVEV (reference sequence). The ends were cut back, 5 bases at V and 4 bases at J, with 8 bases in the middle. In nucleotides, the CDR3 is TGTGCCAGCAGTCCGAGGGGCTATGGCTACACCTTC. As protein: CASSPRGYGYTF.

In DNA, the CDR3 is TGTGCCAGTTTCAAAATGGACGGAGACGGCGTCCAGTACTTC. Protein product: CASFKMDGDGVQYF. J is TRBJ2-5 and V is TRBV5-4; D unclear. Germline CDR1 and CDR2: SGHNT and YYREEE (reference sequence). V was trimmed by 8 bases and J by 10 bases, leaving 24 bases between them. The CDR3 runs to 14 residues.

The chain has TRBV7-2 and TRBJ1-4; D remains unclear. Trimming shortened V by 6 bases and J by 0 bases, and 14 bases separated the two germline ends. CDR1 and CDR2 (germline): SGHTA, FQGNSA. This CDR3 is 16 amino acids long. The CDR3 protein is CASSHPMDATNEKLFF. CDR3 bases: TGTGCCAGCAGTCATCCCATGGATGCAACTAATGAAAAACTGTTTTTT.

The chain employs TRBV5-1 and TRBJ2-7; 8 bases align to TRBD1. The CDR3 consists of 16 residues. Unmatched junction bases numbered 8, after V lost 1 base and J lost 2 bases. In germline, CDR1 is SGHRS, CDR2 YFSETQ. The CDR3 sequence: CASSLRTGTGAYEQYF. Written as DNA, the CDR3 is TGCGCCAGCAGCTTGAGAACCGGGACAGGAGCCTACGAGCAGTACTTC.

CDR3 residues: CASSSPGGTEAFF. The CDR3 nucleotides read TGCGCCAGCAGCTCCCCAGGGGGCACTGAAGCTTTCTTT. The genes are TRBV5-1 and TRBJ1-1; 7 nucleotides agree with TRBD1. The germline gives CDR1 SGHRS, CDR2 YFSETQ. V was pared by 3 bases and J by 4 bases, with 3 bases of the junction left unmatched. CDR3 length equals 13 residues.

In this sample, this clone turned up once. The gene calls are TRBV7-2 and TRBJ1-6; no reliable D call. Looked up from germline, CDR1 is SGHTA and CDR2 is FQGNSA. Trimming left V 2 bases short and J 5 bases short, with 16 bases between. The CDR3 is 17 residues long. The CDR3 is CASSLKFAGWDNSPLHF. The CDR3 coding sequence is TGTGCCAGCAGCTTAAAGTTTGCTGGGTGGGATAATTCACCCCTCCACTTT.

Only one count was recorded for this clone. The J gene is TRBJ1-2, the V gene TRBV11-2; D is undetermined. Trimming shortened V by 4 bases and J by 8 bases, and 26 bases separated the two germline ends. The CDR3 is 17 residues long. The germline V gene encodes CDR1 SGHAT and CDR2 FQNNGV. In DNA, the CDR3 is TGTGCCAGCAGCTATACCAGTACCAGGACGTCGAGCCGCGGCTACACCTTC. Its translation: CASSYTSTRTSSRGYTF.

V gene TRBV27 combines with J gene TRBJ1-2; 7 bases align to TRBD1. CDR3 size: 15 residues. The V and J ends lost 4 bases and 6 bases, in that order; junction bases with no gene match: 11. Germline CDR1 reads MNHEY; CDR2 reads SMNVEV (reference sequence). The CDR3 DNA reads as TGTGCCAGCAGTTCCCTCCCACAGGGGCAAGATGGCTACACCTTC. This sequence encodes CASSSLPQGQDGYTF.